This T cell receptor (beta chain) appears in the sequencing data of a study of T cells in Graves' hyperthyroidism and ophthalmopathy. About the research overall: Peripheral blood draws took place at initial diagnosis, ahead of any treatment.

The source material, RNA transcripts, was used to amplify TCR beta CDR3 regions. The HTBI primer set served for first-round RT-PCR of the TCR CDR3. Using its own MiXCR run on the multiplex PCR reads, TCRdb lists one record per CDR3 protein. The sample records about 560,000 distinct CDR3 sequences, around 17% being singletons. Exclusions: uncontrolled infection, other autoimmune disease, pregnancy, lactation. Each 10 ml fresh peripheral blood draw supplied the PBMCs. The germline CDR1 and CDR2 sequences are LNHDA and SQIVND (reference sequence). CDR3 length: 14 amino acids. V was pared by 7 bases and J by 0 bases, with 12 bases between. This clonotype was recorded many times. Its target is not known. Study findings and constraints: In blood, most of the thyroid clonotypes expanded above 0.001 were also present.

This chain uses TRBV19 with TRBJ1-1; maybe TRBD1 (5 bases). The sequenced sample consisted of blood. The TCR comes from a woman aged 18-29 years with Graves' hyperthyroidism. CDR3: CASKIGVMNTEAFF. Written as DNA, the CDR3 is TGTGCCAGTAAAATAGGGGTTATGAACACTGAAGCTTTCTTT.